These 18 T cell receptor beta chains originate from one sample sequenced in a study of blood T cells in healthy people across ages. Primers used in a second PCR of about 7 to 12 cycles were a sample-barcoded 5' primer and a J-beta primer mix. TCRdb re-called the 5' RACE reads with MiXCR, one entry per CDR3 protein. Of 1,500,000 or so distinct CDR3 sequences in the sample, approximately 63% are singletons; the top ten hold approximately 7%. The source material was blood. These receptors came from a young man in good health.

The rearrangement uses TRBV29-1 and TRBJ2-1; 9 bases are shared with TRBD2. J gave up 5 bases and V 2 bases, and 1 base lay outside the gene matches. Per the germline V gene, CDR1 is SQVTM and CDR2 is ANQGSEA. This CDR3 spans 13 amino acids. CDR3 sequence (DNA): TGCAGCGTTGAACTAGCGGGAAACAATGAGCAGTTCTTC. Translation: CSVELAGNNEQFF.

The rearrangement links TRBV27 to TRBJ1-2, with a possible D match to TRBD1 (6 bases). V lost 3 bases and J 0 bases, leaving 11 bases between the germline ends. This CDR3 is built from 15 residues. Per the germline V gene, CDR1 is MNHEY and CDR2 is SMNVEV (reference sequence). CDR3 nucleotides: TGTGCCAGCAGTTTTGAGGGGGGAGCTAACTATGGCTACACCTTC. It is translated as CASSFEGGANYGYTF.

V gene TRBV15 combines with J gene TRBJ2-1, with a weak D call TRBD1 (6 bases). This CDR3 comprises 14 residues. Germline V CDR1 and CDR2: LNHNV, YYDKDF (reference sequence). With 3 bases removed from V and 12 bases from J, the gap between germline ends came to 18 bases. CDR3 sequence reads: CATSSDRRGTVQFF. DNA for the CDR3: TGTGCCACCAGCAGCGATCGTAGGGGGACGGTGCAGTTCTTC.

The chain recombines TRBV5-1 with TRBJ2-7; D is ambiguous. The CDR3 consists of 13 residues. Germline CDR1 and CDR2: SGHRS and YFSETQ. Trimming left V 0 bases short and J 7 bases short, with 11 bases between. The CDR3 DNA sequence: TGCGCCAGCAGCTTGGGGGGATATACTGAGCAGTACTTC. Translating it yields CASSLGGYTEQYF.

The chain uses TRBV27 and TRBJ2-7, with D perhaps TRBD2 (6 bases). This CDR3 has 15 amino acids. The V and J ends lost 7 bases and 4 bases respectively, with 20 bases between them. Germline V gives CDR1 MNHEY, CDR2 SMNVEV (reference sequence). The CDR3: CASIPVAGSPYEQYF. Written as DNA, the CDR3 is TGTGCCAGCATCCCGGTTGCGGGATCTCCTTACGAGCAGTACTTC.

The V and J genes are TRBV10-3 and TRBJ2-5; 12 nucleotides align to TRBD1. Germline V gives CDR1 ENHRY, CDR2 SYGVKD. The CDR3 consists of 15 residues. Trimming at V came to 6 bases and at J to 5 bases, leaving 7 bases not matched to a gene. The CDR3 here is CAISDGTGGDETQYF. The CDR3 region has the DNA TGTGCCATCAGCGACGGGACAGGGGGCGACGAGACCCAGTACTTC.

V is TRBV3-1 and J is TRBJ2-7, with D hard to call. The CDR3 spans 15 residues. The germline V gene encodes CDR1 LGHDT and CDR2 YNNKEL (reference sequence). Trimming removed 4 bases at V and 2 bases at J, with 15 bases between. The CDR3 region is CASSPSGGIPYEQYF. CDR3 DNA sequence: TGTGCCAGCAGCCCCTCAGGCGGAATCCCCTACGAGCAGTACTTC.

Turning to this clonotype: One end of the junction fails to match germline, which may point to a read error. The chain links TRBV29-1 to TRBJ1-2; D ambiguous. This CDR3 contains 11 residues. Germline CDR1 is SQVTM and CDR2 is ANQGSEA. The CDR3: CSAEYNYGYTF. CDR3 sequence (DNA): TGCAGCGCTGAATATAACTATGGCTACACCTTC.

The chain is built from TRBV20-1 and TRBJ2-1, with 13 bases fitting TRBD2. Near its end, the DNA agrees better with TRBJ2-7, so the J call may be wrong. CDR3 length: 18 amino acids. Germline CDR1 reads DFQATT; CDR2 reads SNEGSKA (reference sequence). CDR3: CSAPKTSGRTGSYNEQYF. The CDR3 bases are TGCAGTGCTCCAAAGACTAGCGGGAGGACCGGCTCCTACAATGAGCAGTACTTC.

The chain is built from TRBV4-1 and TRBJ2-1; 7 bases agree with TRBD1. This CDR3 is built from 17 residues. V lost 3 bases, J lost 4 bases, and 12 bases stayed unmatched. Per germline, CDR1 MGHRA and CDR2 YSYEKL. The CDR3 sequence is CASSQLTTGDYYNEQFF. The CDR3 bases are TGCGCCAGCAGCCAGCTAACAACAGGGGATTATTACAATGAGCAGTTCTTC.

This chain uses TRBV2 with TRBJ2-1, with 9 bases fitting TRBD2. Trimming took 6 bases from V and 9 from J; bases not matched to a gene: 3. Germline V lookup: CDR1 SNHLY, CDR2 FYNNEI. This CDR3 spans 12 amino acids. The DNA for the CDR3 is TGTGCCAGCAGCGGACTAGCGATTGAGCAGTTCTTC. This encodes CASSGLAIEQFF.

The chain couples TRBV20-1 to TRBJ2-7; D call uncertain. Germline lookup yields CDR1 DFQATT and CDR2 SNEGSKA (reference sequence). This CDR3 spans 14 amino acids. V was cut by 3 bases and J by 0 bases, with 12 bases left in between. The CDR3 protein is CSASWAESSYEQYF. The CDR3 bases are TGCAGTGCTAGTTGGGCAGAGAGCTCCTACGAGCAGTACTTC.

V usage is TRBV29-1 and J usage is TRBJ1-1, with D unclear. V dropped 5 bases and J dropped 1 base, with 14 bases sitting between them. The CDR3 has 14 residues. CDR1 SQVTM and CDR2 ANQGSEA come from the germline V gene. CDR3 protein: CSVTQGQKNTEAFF. The CDR3 DNA reads TGCAGCGTTACTCAAGGCCAGAAGAACACTGAAGCTTTCTTT.

The rearrangement joins TRBV4-3 to TRBJ1-1; D not certain. The CDR3 runs to 15 residues. Germline lookup yields CDR1 LGHNA and CDR2 YSLEER. V gave up 5 bases and J gave up 1 base, with 14 bases separating them. The CDR3 loop is CASSYRRRWNTEAFF. CDR3 nucleotides: TGCGCCAGCAGCTACCGCCGACGGTGGAACACTGAAGCTTTCTTT.

As concerns this clonotype: An end of the junction does not agree with germline; a read error may underlie this. This chain links TRBV10-2 with TRBJ2-7; D is undetermined. The V gene's germline CDR1 is WSHSY and CDR2 SAAADI. CDR3 length equals 15 residues. CDR3 in DNA: TGTGCCAGCAGGTCTGGACGAGCGCTCTACAATGAGCAGTACTTC. This encodes CASRSGRALYNEQYF.

The chain couples TRBV3-1 to TRBJ2-7, with a tentative D call TRBD2 (5 bases). Germline lookup yields CDR1 LGHDT and CDR2 YNNKEL (reference sequence). CDR3 size: 14 residues. V was cut by 6 bases and J by 2 bases, with 14 bases left in between. CDR3 bases: TGTGCCAGCAGGAAGACGAGGGAAACCTACGAGCAGTACTTC. This codes for CASRKTRETYEQYF.

The chain employs TRBV5-1 and TRBJ1-4; D is undetermined. CDR1 SGHRS and CDR2 YFSETQ come from the germline V gene. V was pared by 3 bases and J by 8 bases, with 14 bases between. The CDR3 has 14 residues. CDR3 residues: CASSCRPGGEKLFF. CDR3 DNA sequence: TGCGCCAGCAGCTGTAGACCCGGAGGGGAAAAACTGTTTTTT.

Concerning this clonotype: At one end, the junction sequence differs from germline, possibly due to a read error. The CDR3 loop is CASSLEGQLQHF. The CDR3, as DNA: TGTGCCAGCAGCTTAGAAGGTCAGCTCCAGCATTTT. The V call is TRBV7-8, the J call TRBJ1-5; D unclear. Germline V gene data show CDR1 as SGHVS and CDR2 as FQNEAQ. The CDR3 runs 12 residues.